Listed below are T cell receptor beta chains from one sample, sequenced in a study of T cells in severe cutaneous drug reactions. TCRdb derives one entry per CDR3 protein from the multiplex PCR reads, leaving out DNA. This sample lists 2,500 to 3,500 distinct CDR3 sequences; its ten largest clones have about 53%. The sample consisted of cells from a skin blister. Receptor source: a human donor with toxic epidermal necrolysis, a severe cutaneous drug reaction. Each CDR3 is given with its conserved first and last residue. Rows may omit the clone size; those that give it use once, few, many or a size class.

v_call: TRBV29-1
j_call: TRBJ1-1
clone_size: .
cdr3_aa: CSVGDRGNTEAFF

v_call: TRBV7-8
j_call: TRBJ2-1
clone_size: .
cdr3_aa: CASRLSGSRSYNEQFF

v_call: TRBV2
j_call: TRBJ2-1
clone_size: .
cdr3_aa: CASSPWTSGRYNEQFF

v_call: TRBV18
j_call: TRBJ2-7
clone_size: .
cdr3_aa: CASSPLSSTSFHEQYF

v_call: TRBV5-1
j_call: TRBJ2-7
clone_size: .
cdr3_aa: CASSFLSGQGIAYEQYF

v_call: TRBV20-1
j_call: TRBJ2-5
clone_size: .
cdr3_aa: CSARDSDGQETQFF

v_call: TRBV18
j_call: TRBJ1-1
clone_size: .
cdr3_aa: CASSPEVGSMNTEAFF

v_call: TRBV30
j_call: TRBJ1-1
clone_size: .
cdr3_aa: CAWSGQGMSAEAFF

v_call: TRBV12-3/TRBV12-4
j_call: TRBJ2-2
clone_size: .
cdr3_aa: CASTSAARWGGELFF

v_call: TRBV7-2
j_call: TRBJ2-7
clone_size: .
cdr3_aa: CASSVGLAPYEQYF

v_call: TRBV24-1
j_call: TRBJ2-7
clone_size: medium-sized
cdr3_aa: CATSDLYSGSSYEQYF

v_call: TRBV6-1
j_call: TRBJ1-1
clone_size: .
cdr3_aa: CASSEAPVEAFF

v_call: TRBV2
j_call: TRBJ2-5
clone_size: .
cdr3_aa: CASTPGTSMEETQYF

v_call: TRBV4-1
j_call: TRBJ2-1
clone_size: medium-sized
cdr3_aa: CASSQDPIEAGGAYEQFF

v_call: TRBV12-3/TRBV12-4
j_call: TRBJ2-1
clone_size: medium-sized
cdr3_aa: CASSRDRVQFF

v_call: TRBV18
j_call: TRBJ2-7
clone_size: medium-sized
cdr3_aa: CASSPGTLYEQYF

v_call: TRBV29-1
j_call: TRBJ2-7
clone_size: .
cdr3_aa: CSVVEGLSYEQYF

v_call: TRBV20-1
j_call: TRBJ2-3
clone_size: medium-sized
cdr3_aa: CSAGTVTDTQYF

v_call: TRBV6-5
j_call: TRBJ2-3
clone_size: .
cdr3_aa: CASSYPAGGPDTQYF

v_call: TRBV2
j_call: TRBJ1-1
clone_size: .
cdr3_aa: CASRPDSLLNTEAFF

v_call: TRBV11-2
j_call: TRBJ2-1
clone_size: .
cdr3_aa: CASTPGGTLYNEQFF

v_call: TRBV4-3
j_call: TRBJ2-1
clone_size: .
cdr3_aa: CASSDDRGGYNEQFF

v_call: TRBV20-1
j_call: TRBJ2-7
clone_size: medium-sized
cdr3_aa: CSVSPSSYEQYF

v_call: TRBV6-1
j_call: TRBJ2-7
clone_size: .
cdr3_aa: CASSEARRGTGASYEQYF

v_call: TRBV6-1
j_call: TRBJ1-2
clone_size: .
cdr3_aa: CASSEARRYGYTF

v_call: TRBV19
j_call: TRBJ2-3
clone_size: medium-sized
cdr3_aa: CASSGATSGRSTDTQYF

v_call: TRBV27
j_call: TRBJ2-3
clone_size: large
cdr3_aa: CASGRLYSTDTQYF

v_call: TRBV27
j_call: TRBJ2-5
clone_size: medium-sized
cdr3_aa: CASSFGGSETQYF

v_call: TRBV6-1
j_call: TRBJ1-6
clone_size: .
cdr3_aa: CASSEAGGNSPLHF

v_call: TRBV30
j_call: TRBJ1-1
clone_size: .
cdr3_aa: CASMVMRTEAFF

v_call: TRBV2
j_call: TRBJ2-7
clone_size: .
cdr3_aa: CASSESRGSPYEQYF

v_call: TRBV2
j_call: TRBJ2-1
clone_size: .
cdr3_aa: CASPASGGGGEQFF

v_call: TRBV30
j_call: TRBJ2-7
clone_size: .
cdr3_aa: CAWSVDRDYEQYF

v_call: TRBV2
j_call: TRBJ2-1
clone_size: .
cdr3_aa: CASSPSDWVLQEFF

v_call: TRBV7-6
j_call: TRBJ2-1
clone_size: .
cdr3_aa: CASSLPLGRNEQFF

v_call: TRBV2
j_call: TRBJ2-1
clone_size: .
cdr3_aa: CASIEGSGAYNEQFF

v_call: TRBV29-1
j_call: TRBJ2-1
clone_size: .
cdr3_aa: CSVRLAGGSGEQFF